This is a list of T cell receptor beta chains from one sample in a study of Graves' ophthalmopathy and Graves' hyperthyroidism. Each CDR3 protein gets one entry after TCRdb re-called the multiplex PCR reads with MiXCR. The repertoire holds about 370,000 distinct CDR3 sequences, with about a sixth as singletons. Sequencing was done on a sample of peripheral blood. These TCRs come from an adult woman with stable Graves' hyperthyroidism. The CDR3 runs from the conserved cysteine through the conserved F or W. D genes are given only for firm matches. Clone size appears in some rows only: once, few, many, or a class for an expanded clone.

J: TRBJ2-2
V: TRBV27
D: TRBD2
size: many
CDR3: CASSTAGGSTGELFF
DNA: TGTGCCAGCAGCACAGCGGGAGGTAGCACCGGGGAGCTGTTTTTT

J: TRBJ1-1
V: TRBV20-1
D: NA
size: many
CDR3: CSAYRTMNTEAFF
DNA: TGCAGTGCTTACAGGACTATGAACACTGAAGCTTTCTTT

J: TRBJ2-2
V: TRBV6-1
D: TRBD1
size: many
CDR3: CASTREGQGLGGELFF
DNA: TGTGCCAGCACCAGGGAAGGACAGGGGTTGGGCGGGGAGCTGTTTTTT

J: TRBJ2-5
V: TRBV3-1
D: NA
size: NA
CDR3: CASSLSWLSVETQYF
DNA: TGTGCCAGCAGCCTATCCTGGCTCAGCGTGGAGACCCAGTACTTC

J: TRBJ2-5
V: TRBV6-5
D: NA
size: many
CDR3: CASSYWEIETQYF
DNA: TGTGCCAGCAGTTATTGGGAAATCGAGACCCAGTACTTC

J: TRBJ2-7
V: TRBV19
D: NA
size: many
CDR3: CASSITDSPYEQYF
DNA: TGTGCCAGTAGTATAACGGACAGTCCCTACGAGCAGTACTTC

J: TRBJ1-1
V: TRBV2
D: NA
size: many
CDR3: CASGNREANTEAFF
DNA: TGTGCCAGCGGCAACAGGGAGGCGAACACTGAAGCTTTCTTT

J: TRBJ2-7
V: TRBV29-1
D: NA
size: many
CDR3: CSVVSPKGAGYEQYF
DNA: TGCAGCGTTGTGTCCCCGAAAGGGGCAGGCTACGAGCAGTACTTC

J: TRBJ1-5
V: TRBV20-1
D: NA
size: many
CDR3: CSANRDSNQPQHF
DNA: TGCAGTGCTAACCGGGACAGCAATCAGCCCCAGCATTTT

J: TRBJ2-7
V: TRBV20-1
D: NA
size: NA
CDR3: CSAIPEVLGQTYEQYF
DNA: TGCAGTGCTATCCCAGAGGTCCTAGGACAGACCTACGAGCAGTACTTC

J: TRBJ1-1
V: TRBV19
D: TRBD1
size: many
CDR3: CASWTGVAEAFF
DNA: TGTGCCAGCTGGACAGGGGTAGCTGAAGCTTTCTTT

J: TRBJ1-2
V: TRBV29-1
D: TRBD1
size: NA
CDR3: CSVIRLQGANGYTF
DNA: TGCAGCGTTATACGACTACAGGGGGCGAATGGCTACACCTTC

J: TRBJ1-5
V: TRBV12-3/TRBV12-4
D: TRBD1
size: NA
CDR3: CASSPTYRDRDQPQHF
DNA: TGTGCCAGCAGTCCAACGTACCGGGACAGGGATCAGCCCCAGCATTTT

J: TRBJ1-1
V: TRBV15
D: NA
size: many
CDR3: CATSRVGPIAVWRNTEAFF
DNA: TGTGCCACCAGCAGGGTGGGACCGATTGCCGTTTGGAGGAACACTGAAGCTTTCTTT

J: TRBJ1-2
V: TRBV5-5
D: NA
size: NA
CDR3: CTSSLAGTGWNGYTF
DNA: TGTACCAGCAGCTTGGCGGGAACAGGGTGGAATGGCTACACCTTC

J: TRBJ2-2
V: TRBV20-1
D: NA
size: few
CDR3: CSARMGAGELFF
DNA: TGCAGTGCTAGAATGGGGGCCGGGGAGCTGTTTTTT

J: TRBJ2-7
V: TRBV24-1
D: NA
size: many
CDR3: CATSPGQSYEQYF
DNA: TGTGCCACCAGCCCAGGACAGTCCTACGAGCAGTACTTC

J: TRBJ1-1
V: TRBV28
D: NA
size: many
CDR3: CASSQYRGVAEAFF
DNA: TGTGCCAGCAGCCAGTATCGGGGGGTGGCTGAAGCTTTCTTT